The next 2 T cell receptor beta chains were all read from a single sample in a study of CD8 T cells in ankylosing spondylitis. TCRdb re-derived calls from the 5' RACE reads in MiXCR, one entry per CDR3 protein. The sample has about 31,000 distinct CDR3 sequences, about 7.8% seen once. The material sequenced was blood, either unsorted or a sorted T cell fraction (not recorded which). The receptors stem from a male donor with ankylosing spondylitis or in good health (not recorded which).

At least ten counts were recorded for this clonotype. The gene calls are TRBV5-1 and TRBJ2-1, with 13 bases aligning to TRBD2. In germline, CDR1 is SGHRS, CDR2 YFSETQ. CDR3 length: 17 amino acids. J lost 4 bases, V lost 5 bases, and 9 bases had no gene match. CDR3 DNA: TGCGCCAGCAGTCCCGGGACTAGCGGGATATGGTACAATGAGCAGTTCTTC. As protein: CASSPGTSGIWYNEQFF.

Many counts were recorded for this clonotype. The rearrangement links TRBV27 to TRBJ2-7, with 7 positions matching TRBD2. Germline lookup yields CDR1 MNHEY and CDR2 SMNVEV (reference sequence). CDR3 length: 15 residues. V lost 5 bases and J lost 2; bases outside the gene matches: 9. Written as DNA, the CDR3 is TGTGCCAGCAGTCCTCGGGCTAGCGGCGCCTACGAGCAGTACTTC. Translation: CASSPRASGAYEQYF.